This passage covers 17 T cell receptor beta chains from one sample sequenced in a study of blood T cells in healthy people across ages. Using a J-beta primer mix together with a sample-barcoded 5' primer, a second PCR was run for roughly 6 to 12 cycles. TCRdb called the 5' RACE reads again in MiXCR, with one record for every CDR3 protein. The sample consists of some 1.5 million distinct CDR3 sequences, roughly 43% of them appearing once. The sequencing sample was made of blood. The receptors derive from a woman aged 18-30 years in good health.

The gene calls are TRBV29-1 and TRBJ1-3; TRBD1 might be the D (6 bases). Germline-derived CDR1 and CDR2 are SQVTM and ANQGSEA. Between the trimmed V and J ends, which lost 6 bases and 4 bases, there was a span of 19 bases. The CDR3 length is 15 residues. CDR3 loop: CSVGYTGSRGNTIYF. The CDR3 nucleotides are TGCAGCGTGGGATACACAGGGTCGAGGGGAAACACCATATATTTT.

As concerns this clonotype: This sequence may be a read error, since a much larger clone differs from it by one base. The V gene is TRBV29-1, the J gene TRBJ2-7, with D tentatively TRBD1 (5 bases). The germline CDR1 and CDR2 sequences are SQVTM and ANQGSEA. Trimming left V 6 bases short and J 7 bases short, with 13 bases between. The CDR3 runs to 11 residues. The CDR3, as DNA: TGCAGCGTGACCCGGACAAATGAGCAGTACTTC. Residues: CSVTRTNEQYF.

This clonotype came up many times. DNA of the CDR3: TGTGCCAGCAGCTTAAGGCGGGACTCCTACAATGAGCAGTTCTTC. As protein: CASSLRRDSYNEQFF. J is TRBJ2-1 and V is TRBV7-3, with TRBD2 as a possible D gene (6 bases). Germline V gives CDR1 SGHTA, CDR2 FQGTGA. The length of the CDR3 is 15 residues. Trimming shortened V by 1 base and J by 0 bases, and 7 bases separated the two germline ends.

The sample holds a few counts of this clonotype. In DNA form, the CDR3 reads TGCGCCAGCAGCCCAGGGGACAGGTTCTCTGGGGCCAACGTCCTGACTTTC. Its protein is CASSPGDRFSGANVLTF. This chain joins TRBV4-3 and TRBJ2-6; 8 bases map to TRBD1. This CDR3 is 17 amino acids long. V trimming: 4 bases; J trimming: 0 bases; junction bases outside the gene matches: 5. The germline CDR1 and CDR2 sequences are LGHNA and YSLEER.

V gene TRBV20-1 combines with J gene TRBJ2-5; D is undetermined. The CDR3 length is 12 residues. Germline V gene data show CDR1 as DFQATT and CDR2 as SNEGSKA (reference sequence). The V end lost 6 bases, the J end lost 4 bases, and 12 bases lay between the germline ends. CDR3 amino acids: CSAIGMRETQYF. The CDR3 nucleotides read TGCAGTGCGATAGGGATGAGAGAGACCCAGTACTTC.

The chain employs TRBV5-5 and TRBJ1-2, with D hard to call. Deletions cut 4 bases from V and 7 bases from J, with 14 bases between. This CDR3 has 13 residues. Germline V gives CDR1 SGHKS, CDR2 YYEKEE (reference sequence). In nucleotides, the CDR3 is TGTGCCAGCAGCGATGGGCTTGGGCGTGGCTACACCTTC. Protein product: CASSDGLGRGYTF.

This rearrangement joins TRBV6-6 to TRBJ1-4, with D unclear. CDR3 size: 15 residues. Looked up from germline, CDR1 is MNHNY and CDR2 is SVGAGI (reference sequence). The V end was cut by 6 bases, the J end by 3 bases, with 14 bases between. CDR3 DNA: TGTGCCAGCAGACCGACGGGAGTCTCTAATGAAAAACTGTTTTTT. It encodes CASRPTGVSNEKLFF.

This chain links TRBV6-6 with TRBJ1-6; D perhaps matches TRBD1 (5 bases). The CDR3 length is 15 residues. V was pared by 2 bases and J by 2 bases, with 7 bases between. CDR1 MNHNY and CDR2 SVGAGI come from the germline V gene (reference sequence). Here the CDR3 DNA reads TGTGCCAGCAGTTACCAGGGCACCTATAATTCACCCCTCCACTTT. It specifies CASSYQGTYNSPLHF.

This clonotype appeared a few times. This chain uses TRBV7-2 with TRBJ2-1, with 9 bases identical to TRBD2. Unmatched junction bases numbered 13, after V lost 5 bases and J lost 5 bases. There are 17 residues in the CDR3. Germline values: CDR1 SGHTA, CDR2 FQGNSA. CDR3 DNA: TGTGCCAGCAGCCTTCCGACCGGGACTAGCAGTAACAATGAGCAGTTCTTC. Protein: CASSLPTGTSSNNEQFF.

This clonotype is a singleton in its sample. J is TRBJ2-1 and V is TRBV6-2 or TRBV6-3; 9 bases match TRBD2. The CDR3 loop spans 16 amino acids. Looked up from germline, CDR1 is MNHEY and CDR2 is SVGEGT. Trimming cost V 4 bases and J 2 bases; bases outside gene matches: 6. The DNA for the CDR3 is TGTGCCAGCAGTTCGCGGACTAGCGCCACCTACAATGAGCAGTTCTTC. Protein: CASSSRTSATYNEQFF.

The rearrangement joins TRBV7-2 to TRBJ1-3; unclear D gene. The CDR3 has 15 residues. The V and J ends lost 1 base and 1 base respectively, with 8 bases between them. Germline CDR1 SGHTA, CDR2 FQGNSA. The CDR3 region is CASSLVDGSGNTIYF. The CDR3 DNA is TGTGCCAGCAGCTTAGTTGATGGTTCTGGAAACACCATATATTTT.

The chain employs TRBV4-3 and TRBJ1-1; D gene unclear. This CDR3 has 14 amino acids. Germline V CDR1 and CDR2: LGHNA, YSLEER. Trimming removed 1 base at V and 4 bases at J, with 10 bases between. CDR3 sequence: CASSQGYRFTEAFF. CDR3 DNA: TGCGCCAGCAGCCAAGGTTATCGGTTCACTGAAGCTTTCTTT.

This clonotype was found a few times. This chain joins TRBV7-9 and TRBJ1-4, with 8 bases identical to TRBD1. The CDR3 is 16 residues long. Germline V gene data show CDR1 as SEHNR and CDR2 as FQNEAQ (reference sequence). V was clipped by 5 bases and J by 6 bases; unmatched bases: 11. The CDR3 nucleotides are TGTGCCAGCAGCGGAATATCGCCAGGGGGCTATGAAAAACTGTTTTTT. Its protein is CASSGISPGGYEKLFF.

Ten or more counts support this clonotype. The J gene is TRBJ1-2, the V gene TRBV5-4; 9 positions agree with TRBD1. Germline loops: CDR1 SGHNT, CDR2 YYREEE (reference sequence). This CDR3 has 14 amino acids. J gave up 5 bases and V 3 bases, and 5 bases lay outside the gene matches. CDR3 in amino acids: CASSSQGAWYGYTF. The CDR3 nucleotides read TGTGCCAGCAGCTCACAGGGGGCATGGTATGGCTACACCTTC.

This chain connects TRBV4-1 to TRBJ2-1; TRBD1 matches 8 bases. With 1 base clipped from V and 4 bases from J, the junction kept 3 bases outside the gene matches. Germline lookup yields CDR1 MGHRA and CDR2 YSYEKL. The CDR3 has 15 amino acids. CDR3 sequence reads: CASSQGTGIYNEQFF. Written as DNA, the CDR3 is TGCGCCAGCAGCCAAGGGACAGGGATTTACAATGAGCAGTTCTTC.

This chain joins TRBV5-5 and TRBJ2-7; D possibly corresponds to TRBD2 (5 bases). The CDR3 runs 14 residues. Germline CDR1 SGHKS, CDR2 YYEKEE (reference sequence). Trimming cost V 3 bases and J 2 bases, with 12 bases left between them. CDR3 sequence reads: CASSSDGVAYEQYF. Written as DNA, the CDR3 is TGTGCCAGCAGCTCGGACGGGGTGGCCTACGAGCAGTACTTC.

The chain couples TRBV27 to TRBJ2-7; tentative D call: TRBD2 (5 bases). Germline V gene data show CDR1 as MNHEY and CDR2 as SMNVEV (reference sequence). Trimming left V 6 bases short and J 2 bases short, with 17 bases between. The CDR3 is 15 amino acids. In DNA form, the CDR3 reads TGTGCCAGCAGCGTCGTCCTAGCAGCAACCTACGAGCAGTACTTC. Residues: CASSVVLAATYEQYF.